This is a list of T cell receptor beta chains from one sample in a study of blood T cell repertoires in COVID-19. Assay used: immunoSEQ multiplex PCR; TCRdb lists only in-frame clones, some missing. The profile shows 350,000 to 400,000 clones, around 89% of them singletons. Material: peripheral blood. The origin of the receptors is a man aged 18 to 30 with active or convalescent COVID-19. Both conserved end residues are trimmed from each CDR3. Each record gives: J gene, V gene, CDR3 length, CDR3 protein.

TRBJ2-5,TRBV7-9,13,ASSQGQGGQETQY
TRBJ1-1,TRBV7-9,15,ASSTGDRGLFDSEAF
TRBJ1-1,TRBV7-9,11,ASSQDRNREAF
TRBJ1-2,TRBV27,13,ASSPLPSRGYGYT
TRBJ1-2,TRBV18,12,ASSPPAGGYGYT
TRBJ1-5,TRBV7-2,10,ASSYPGGPQH
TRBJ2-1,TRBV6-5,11,ASSFWRDNEQF
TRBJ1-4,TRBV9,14,ASSAQGRVGGEKLF
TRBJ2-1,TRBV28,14,ASSLRRLAGGHEQF
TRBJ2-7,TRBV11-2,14,ASSLYLGAGTYEQY
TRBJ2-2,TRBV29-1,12,SVAGGAGTGELF
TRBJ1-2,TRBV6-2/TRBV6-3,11,ASSGTGDYGYT
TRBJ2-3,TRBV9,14,ASSTSGGSSTDTQY
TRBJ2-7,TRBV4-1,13,ASSHGGTGIYEQY
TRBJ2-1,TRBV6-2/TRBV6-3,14,ASSSTEGAVYNEQF
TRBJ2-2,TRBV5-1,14,ASSLAGTANTGELF
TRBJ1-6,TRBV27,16,ASSWANRVSSYNSPLH